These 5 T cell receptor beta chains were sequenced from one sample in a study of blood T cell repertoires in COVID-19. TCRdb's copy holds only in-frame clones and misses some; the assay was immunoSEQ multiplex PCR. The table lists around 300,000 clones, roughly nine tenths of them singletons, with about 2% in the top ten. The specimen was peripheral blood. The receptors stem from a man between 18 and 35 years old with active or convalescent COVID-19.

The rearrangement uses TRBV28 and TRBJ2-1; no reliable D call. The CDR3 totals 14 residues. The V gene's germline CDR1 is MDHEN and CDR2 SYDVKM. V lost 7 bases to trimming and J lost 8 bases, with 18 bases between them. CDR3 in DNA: TGTGCCAGCACCCCCCAGGATGTCTGGCATGAGCAGTTCTTC. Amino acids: CASTPQDVWHEQFF.

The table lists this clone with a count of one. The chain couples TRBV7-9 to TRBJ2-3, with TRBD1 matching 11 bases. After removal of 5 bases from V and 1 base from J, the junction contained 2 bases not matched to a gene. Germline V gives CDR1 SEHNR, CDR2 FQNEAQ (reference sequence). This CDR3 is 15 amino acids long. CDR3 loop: CASSRGQGGTDTQYF. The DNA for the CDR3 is TGTGCCAGCAGCAGGGGACAGGGGGGCACAGATACGCAGTATTTT.

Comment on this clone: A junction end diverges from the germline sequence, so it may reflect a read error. The CDR3 reads CASSSGWSRLKGIIF. Here the CDR3 DNA reads TGTGCCAGCAGCTCGGGTTGGTCCCGGCTTAAGGGGATCATCTTC. The V and J genes are TRBV11-2 and TRBJ1-2; TRBD1 is a possible D gene (5 bases). The CDR3 is 15 amino acids. The germline gives CDR1 SGHAT, CDR2 FQNNGV.

The chain's CDR3 is CASSVTGNPSYNEQFF. CDR3 DNA: TGTGCCAGCAGTGTAACAGGGAATCCCTCCTACAATGAGCAGTTCTTC. The J gene is TRBJ2-1, the V gene TRBV25-1, with D possibly being TRBD1 (6 bases). Germline CDR1 is MGHDK and CDR2 is SYGVNS. Trimming cost V 4 bases and J 0 bases, with 13 bases left between them. CDR3 length: 16 residues.

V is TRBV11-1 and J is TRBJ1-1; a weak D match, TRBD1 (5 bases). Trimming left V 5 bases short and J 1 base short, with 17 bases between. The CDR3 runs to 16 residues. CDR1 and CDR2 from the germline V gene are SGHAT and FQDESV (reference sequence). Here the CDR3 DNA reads TGTGCCAGCAGCGCCCCGACGAACAGGCAGAACACTGAAGCTTTCTTT. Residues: CASSAPTNRQNTEAFF.